These 18 T cell receptor beta chains originate from one sample sequenced in a study of spatial heterogeneity in lung cancer. Each CDR3 protein gets one entry after TCRdb re-called the 5' RACE reads with MiXCR. The data show about 120,000 distinct CDR3 sequences, with less than 15% seen just once and approximately 15% held by the top ten. This sample's time point: blood at routine non-recurrence follow-up after resection. Unsorted whole RNA samples from tumor, nontumor lung or frozen PBMC were sequenced. The source was PBMCs, collected at follow-up. These receptors originate from a male donor with early-stage non-small cell lung cancer.

This clonotype occurred many times. V is TRBV7-2 and J is TRBJ2-1; 10 bases align to TRBD2. CDR1 SGHTA and CDR2 FQGNSA come from the germline V gene. The ends lost 1 base at V and 7 bases at J; junction bases unmatched: 4. The length of the CDR3 is 15 residues. The CDR3 loop reads CASSLELAGSNEQFF. For the CDR3, the DNA is TGTGCCAGCAGCTTAGAACTAGCGGGGAGTAATGAGCAGTTCTTC.

This clonotype occurred many times. This chain links TRBV28 with TRBJ2-2, with D possibly TRBD2 on 5 matching bases. CDR1 and CDR2 (germline): MDHEN, SYDVKM. The CDR3 loop spans 15 amino acids. V dropped 6 bases and J dropped 3 bases, with 14 bases sitting between them. CDR3 DNA: TGTGCCAGCAGGGTGGGTCTCGGGGACACCGGGGAGCTGTTTTTT. Residues: CASRVGLGDTGELFF.

Ten or more counts support this clonotype. The J gene is TRBJ2-5, the V gene TRBV15; TRBD2 aligns across 8 bases. The CDR3 runs to 15 residues. V was clipped by 0 bases and J by 5 bases; unmatched bases: 5. Per the germline V gene, CDR1 is LNHNV and CDR2 is YYDKDF (reference sequence). CDR3: CATSRDRGGRETQYF. The CDR3, as DNA: TGTGCCACCAGCAGAGATCGGGGGGGCCGGGAGACCCAGTACTTC.

This clonotype was observed many times. As DNA, the CDR3 is TGTGCCAGCAGTGAGGGCGGGGACCGTTACGATGAGCAGTTCTTC. It is translated as CASSEGGDRYDEQFF. This chain joins TRBV2 and TRBJ2-1; D possibly corresponds to TRBD2 (6 bases). The CDR3 length is 15 residues. The V and J ends lost 3 bases and 8 bases respectively, with 17 bases between them. Germline CDR1 and CDR2: SNHLY and FYNNEI.

This clonotype has a handful of counts. The V gene is TRBV20-1, the J gene TRBJ2-7; 9 bases fit TRBD1. The CDR3 sequence is 14 residues long. Germline-derived CDR1 and CDR2 are DFQATT and SNEGSKA (reference sequence). V lost 6 bases, J lost 4 bases, and 10 bases stayed unmatched. CDR3 residues: CSALPGQGIYEQYF. CDR3 sequence (DNA): TGCAGTGCCCTCCCAGGACAGGGGATATACGAGCAGTACTTC.

This clonotype was observed at least ten times. V usage is TRBV5-1 and J usage is TRBJ1-1; TRBD1 agrees at 8 bases. This CDR3 is built from 14 residues. Germline-derived CDR1 and CDR2 are SGHRS and YFSETQ. Trimming cost V 4 bases and J 3 bases; bases outside gene matches: 5. In DNA form, the CDR3 reads TGCGCCAGCAGCCCGGGACAGGTCGACACTGAAGCTTTCTTT. Translating it yields CASSPGQVDTEAFF.

In this sample, this clonotype turned up many times. V is TRBV10-1 and J is TRBJ1-1; 7 positions match TRBD1. CDR1 and CDR2 (germline): WNHNN, SYGVQD (reference sequence). This CDR3 contains 14 residues. V lost 6 bases, J lost 9 bases, and 13 bases stayed unmatched. The CDR3 protein is CASRPGQAGDQAFF. The CDR3 region has the DNA TGCGCCAGCAGGCCCGGACAGGCCGGGGACCAAGCTTTCTTT.

This clonotype was seen a few times. This CDR3 is CSALEGKGANVLTF. The CDR3 DNA follows: TGCAGCGCGTTAGAGGGGAAAGGGGCCAACGTCCTGACTTTC. The V gene is TRBV29-1, the J gene TRBJ2-6, with D perhaps given as TRBD1 or TRBD2 (5 bases each). The CDR3 loop spans 14 amino acids. The V and J ends lost 7 bases and 4 bases respectively, with 14 bases between them. The germline gives CDR1 SQVTM, CDR2 ANQGSEA.

This chain links TRBV18 with TRBJ1-2; 9 bases match TRBD1. Germline values: CDR1 KGHSH, CDR2 LQKENI. The CDR3 covers 13 residues. Losses at the gene ends were 2 bases for V and 6 bases for J; bases not matched to a gene: 1. Written as DNA, the CDR3 is TGTGCCAGCTCACCAAGGACAGGGGATGGCTACACCTTC. Translated: CASSPRTGDGYTF.

For this clonotype: A much more abundant neighbour one base away suggests this may be a read error. This CDR3 fails to terminate in the conserved phenylalanine or tryptophan, so it likely reflects a read error. The chain links TRBV28 to TRBJ1-5; possible D gene TRBD1, 5 bases. The CDR3 is 15 residues long. The germline V and J ends were trimmed by 2 bases and 3 bases, with 11 bases remaining between them. Germline CDR1 and CDR2: MDHEN and SYDVKM. CDR3 bases: TGTGCCAGCAGTTTACGGGCAGGGTTCAATCAGCCCCAGCATCTT. It specifies CASSLRAGFNQPQHL.

In this sample, this clonotype is medium-sized (0.01 to 0.1%). V is TRBV7-2 and J is TRBJ2-5, with D hard to call. Per germline, CDR1 SGHTA and CDR2 FQGNSA. The CDR3 runs to 13 residues. Trimming pared 5 bases from V and 0 bases from J, leaving 7 bases between. The CDR3 region is CASSLGNQETQYF. The CDR3 region has the DNA TGTGCCAGCAGCCTGGGAAACCAAGAGACCCAGTACTTC.

This clonotype has only a few counts. The chain recombines TRBV6-5 with TRBJ1-6; perhaps TRBD1 as D (5 bases). Trimming took off 5 bases at V and 9 bases at J, with 20 bases between the two ends. CDR3 size: 16 residues. The germline V gene has CDR1 MNHEY and CDR2 SVGAGI. Here the CDR3 DNA reads TGTGCCAGCAGTCGGGCTGTACGGCAGGGACTTTCACCCCTCCACTTT. Translating gives CASSRAVRQGLSPLHF.

This rearrangement joins TRBV20-1 to TRBJ1-6, with 7 bases matching TRBD1. V dropped 0 bases and J dropped 4; count of bases not matched to a gene: 0. The CDR3 consists of 14 residues. Germline CDR1 and CDR2: DFQATT and SNEGSKA (reference sequence). CDR3 in DNA: TGCAGTGCTAGAGACAGGGGGTATAATTCACCCCTCCACTTT. Its protein is CSARDRGYNSPLHF.

The genes are TRBV5-1 and TRBJ2-5; TRBD1 agrees at 7 bases. The CDR3 is 13 amino acids. The V gene's germline CDR1 is SGHRS and CDR2 YFSETQ. V lost 6 bases to trimming and J lost 1 base; unmatched junction nucleotides: 3. The CDR3 DNA is TGCGCCAGCACCCGACAGGGCCAAGAGACCCAGTACTTC. Residues: CASTRQGQETQYF.

This clonotype was counted at least ten times. The chain joins TRBV13 to TRBJ2-5; possible D gene TRBD1, 6 bases. The CDR3 runs to 13 residues. Germline CDR1 PRHDT, CDR2 FYEKMQ (reference sequence). Trimming removed 5 bases from V and 1 base from J, with 8 bases in between. The CDR3: CASSKDSQETQYF. The CDR3 DNA reads TGTGCCAGCAGCAAGGACAGCCAAGAGACCCAGTACTTC.

This clonotype was recorded a few times. The CDR3 coding sequence is TGTGCCAGCAGCTTGACTGGGCGCCAAGAGCAGTACTTC. Amino acids: CASSLTGRQEQYF. The J gene is TRBJ2-7, the V gene TRBV5-6, with D hard to call. The CDR3 covers 13 residues. CDR1 is SGHDT, CDR2 YYEEEE, per germline. V gave up 1 base and J gave up 7 bases, with 12 bases separating them.

This clonotype was seen a few times. The J gene is TRBJ1-3, the V gene TRBV6-1, with 8 positions matching TRBD1. Per the germline V gene, CDR1 is MNHNS and CDR2 is SASEGT. The CDR3 is made up of 14 amino acids. V trimming: 10 bases; J trimming: 2 bases; junction bases outside the gene matches: 7. As DNA, the CDR3 is TGTGCCACCAGGACAGGGATCACTGGAAACACCATATATTTT. This sequence encodes CATRTGITGNTIYF.

The sample holds many counts of this clonotype. V and J are TRBV28 and TRBJ2-2; D tentatively fits TRBD1 or TRBD2 (5 bases each). Germline CDR1 reads MDHEN; CDR2 reads SYDVKM. The CDR3 extends over 18 amino acids. Trimming took 2 bases from V and 0 from J, leaving 16 bases between them. CDR3: CASSLTGTGTANTGELFF. CDR3 DNA: TGTGCCAGCAGTTTAACTGGAACCGGGACCGCGAACACCGGGGAGCTGTTTTTT.